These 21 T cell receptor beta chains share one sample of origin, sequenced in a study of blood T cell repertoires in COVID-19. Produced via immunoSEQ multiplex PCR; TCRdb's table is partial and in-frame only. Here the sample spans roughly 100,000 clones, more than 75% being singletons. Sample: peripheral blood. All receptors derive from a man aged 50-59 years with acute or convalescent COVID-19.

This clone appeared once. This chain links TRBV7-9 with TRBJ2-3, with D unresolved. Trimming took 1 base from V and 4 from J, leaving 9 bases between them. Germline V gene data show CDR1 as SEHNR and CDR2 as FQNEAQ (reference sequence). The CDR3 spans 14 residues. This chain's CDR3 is CASSLGLTADTQYF. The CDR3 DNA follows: TGTGCCAGCAGCTTAGGGTTAACTGCAGATACGCAGTATTTT.

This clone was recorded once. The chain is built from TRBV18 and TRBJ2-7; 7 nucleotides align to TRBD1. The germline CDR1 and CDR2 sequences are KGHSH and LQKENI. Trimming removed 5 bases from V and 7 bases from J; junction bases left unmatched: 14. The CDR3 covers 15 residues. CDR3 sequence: CASSSRRTGLGEQYF. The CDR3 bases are TGTGCCAGCTCATCTCGACGGACAGGTCTGGGGGAGCAGTACTTC.

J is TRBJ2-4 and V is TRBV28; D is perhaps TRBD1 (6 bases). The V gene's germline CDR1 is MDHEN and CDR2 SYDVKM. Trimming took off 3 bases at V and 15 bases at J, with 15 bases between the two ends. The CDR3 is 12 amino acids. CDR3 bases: TGTGCCAGCAGTTTGAGGCAGGGGATACGGTACTTC. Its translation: CASSLRQGIRYF.

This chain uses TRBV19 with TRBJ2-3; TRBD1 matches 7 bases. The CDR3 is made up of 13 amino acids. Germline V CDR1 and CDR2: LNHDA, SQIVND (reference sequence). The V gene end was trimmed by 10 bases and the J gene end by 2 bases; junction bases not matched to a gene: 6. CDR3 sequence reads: CATLDRVTDTQYF. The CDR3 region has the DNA TGTGCCACCCTAGACAGGGTCACAGATACGCAGTATTTT.

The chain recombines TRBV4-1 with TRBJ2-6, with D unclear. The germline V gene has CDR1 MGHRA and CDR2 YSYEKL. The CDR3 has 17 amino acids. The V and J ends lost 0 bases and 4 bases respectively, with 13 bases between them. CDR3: CASSQEPDWNGANVLTF. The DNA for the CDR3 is TGCGCCAGCAGCCAAGAGCCCGACTGGAACGGGGCCAACGTCCTGACTTTC.

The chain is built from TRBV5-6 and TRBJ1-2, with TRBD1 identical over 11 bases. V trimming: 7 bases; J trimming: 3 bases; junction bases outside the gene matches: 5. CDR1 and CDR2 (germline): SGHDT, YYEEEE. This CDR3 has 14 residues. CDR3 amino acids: CASQGQGAYYGYTF. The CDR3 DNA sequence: TGTGCCAGCCAAGGACAGGGGGCTTACTATGGCTACACCTTC.

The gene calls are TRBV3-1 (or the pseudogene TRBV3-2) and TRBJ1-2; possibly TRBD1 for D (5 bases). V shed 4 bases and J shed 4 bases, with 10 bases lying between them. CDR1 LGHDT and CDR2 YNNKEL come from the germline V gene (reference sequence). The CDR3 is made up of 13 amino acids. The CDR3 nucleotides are TGTGCCAGCAGCCCAAGACAGTCCTATGGCTACACCTTC. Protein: CASSPRQSYGYTF.

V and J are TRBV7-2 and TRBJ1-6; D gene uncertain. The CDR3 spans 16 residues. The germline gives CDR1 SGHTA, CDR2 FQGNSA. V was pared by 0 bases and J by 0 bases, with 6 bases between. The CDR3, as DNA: TGTGCCAGCAGCTTAGCTGCGAGCTCCTATAATTCACCCCTCCACTTT. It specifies CASSLAASSYNSPLHF.

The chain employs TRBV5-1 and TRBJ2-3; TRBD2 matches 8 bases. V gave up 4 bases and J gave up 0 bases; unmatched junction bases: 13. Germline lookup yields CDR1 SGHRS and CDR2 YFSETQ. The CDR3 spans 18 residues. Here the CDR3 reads CASSGRWSAGASTDTQYF. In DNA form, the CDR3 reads TGCGCCAGCAGCGGCCGGTGGTCAGCGGGAGCTAGCACAGATACGCAGTATTTT.

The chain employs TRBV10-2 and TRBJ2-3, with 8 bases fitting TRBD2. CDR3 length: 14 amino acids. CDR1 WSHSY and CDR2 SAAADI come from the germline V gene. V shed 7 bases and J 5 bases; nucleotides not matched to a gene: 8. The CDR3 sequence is CASNRGGYRDTQYF. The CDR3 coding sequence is TGCGCCAGCAACCGGGGGGGCTATAGAGATACGCAGTATTTT.

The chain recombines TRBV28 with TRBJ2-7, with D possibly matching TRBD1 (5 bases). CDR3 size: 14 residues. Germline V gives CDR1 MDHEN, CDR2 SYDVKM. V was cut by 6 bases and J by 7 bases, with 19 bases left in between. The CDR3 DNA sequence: TGTGCCAGCAGCTGGCCCGGACACCATCTGGAGCAGTACTTC. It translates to CASSWPGHHLEQYF.

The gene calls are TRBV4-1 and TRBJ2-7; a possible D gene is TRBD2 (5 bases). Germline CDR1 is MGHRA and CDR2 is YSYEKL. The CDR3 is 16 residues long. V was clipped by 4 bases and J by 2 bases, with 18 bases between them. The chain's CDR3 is CASSPGWLRAPYEQYF. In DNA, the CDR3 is TGCGCCAGCAGCCCCGGATGGTTGCGGGCACCCTACGAGCAGTACTTC.

The DNA for the CDR3 is TGTGCCAGTAGTAAAATAGACAGGGGGCCCTACGGGCCCCAGCATTTT. This sequence encodes CASSKIDRGPYGPQHF. V gene TRBV19 combines with J gene TRBJ1-5, with 10 bases lining up with TRBD1. The CDR3 loop spans 16 amino acids. Germline CDR1 and CDR2: LNHDA and SQIVND (reference sequence). The V and J ends lost 4 bases and 9 bases, in that order; junction bases with no gene match: 12.

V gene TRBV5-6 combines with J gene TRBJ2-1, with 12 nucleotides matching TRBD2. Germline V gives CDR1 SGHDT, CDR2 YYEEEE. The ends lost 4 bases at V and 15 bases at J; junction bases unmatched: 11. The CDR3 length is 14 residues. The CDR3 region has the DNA TGTGCCAGCAGCCAACCGACTAGCGGGAGTTTAAGGTTCTTC. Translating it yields CASSQPTSGSLRFF.

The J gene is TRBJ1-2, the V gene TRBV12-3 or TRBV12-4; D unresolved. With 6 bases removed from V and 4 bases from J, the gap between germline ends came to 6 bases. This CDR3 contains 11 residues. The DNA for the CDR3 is TGTGCCAGCAGCCTGCGCTATGGCTACACCTTC. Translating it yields CASSLRYGYTF.

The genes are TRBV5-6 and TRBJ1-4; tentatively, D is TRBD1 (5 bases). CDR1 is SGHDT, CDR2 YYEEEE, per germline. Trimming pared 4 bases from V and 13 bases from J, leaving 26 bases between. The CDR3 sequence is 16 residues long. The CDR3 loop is CASSMGPGEAGKTLFF. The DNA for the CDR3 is TGTGCCAGCAGCATGGGGCCGGGAGAGGCGGGGAAAACACTGTTTTTT.

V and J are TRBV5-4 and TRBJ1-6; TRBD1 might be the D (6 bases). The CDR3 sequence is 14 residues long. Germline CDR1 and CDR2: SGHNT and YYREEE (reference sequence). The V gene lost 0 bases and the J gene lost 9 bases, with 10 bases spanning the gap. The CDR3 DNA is TGTGCCAGCAGCTTGGGACAGGCCCTTTCACCCCTCCACTTT. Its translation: CASSLGQALSPLHF.

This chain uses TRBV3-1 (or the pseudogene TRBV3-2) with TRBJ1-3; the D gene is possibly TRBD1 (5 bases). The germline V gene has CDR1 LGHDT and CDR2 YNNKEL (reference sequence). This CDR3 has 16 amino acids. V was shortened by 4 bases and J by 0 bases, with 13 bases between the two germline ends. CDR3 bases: TGTGCCAGCAGCCGACGGGACTTATACTCTGGAAACACCATATATTTT. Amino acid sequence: CASSRRDLYSGNTIYF.

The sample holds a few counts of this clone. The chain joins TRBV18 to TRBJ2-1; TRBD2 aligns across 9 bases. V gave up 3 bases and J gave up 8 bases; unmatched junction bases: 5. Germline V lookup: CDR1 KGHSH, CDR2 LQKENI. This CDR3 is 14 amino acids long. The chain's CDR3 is CASSPLAGKDEQFF. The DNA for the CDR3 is TGTGCCAGCTCACCTCTAGCGGGAAAAGATGAGCAGTTCTTC.

DNA of the CDR3: TGTGCCAGCAGCCCCACAGGGTTTTGGGGAGGCTACACCTTC. Amino acid sequence: CASSPTGFWGGYTF. The gene calls are TRBV5-4 and TRBJ1-2; the D gene is possibly TRBD1 (6 bases). In germline, CDR1 is SGHNT, CDR2 YYREEE (reference sequence). The V end was cut by 4 bases, the J end by 8 bases, with 18 bases between. The CDR3 length is 14 residues.

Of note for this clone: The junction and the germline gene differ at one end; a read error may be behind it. The CDR3 region is CSVEGTGGAYYGYTF. As DNA, the CDR3 is TGCAGCGTGGAAGGGACAGGGGGCGCTTACTATGGCTACACCTTC. The chain carries TRBV29-1 and TRBJ1-2; TRBD1 matches at 12 bases. Germline CDR1 is SQVTM and CDR2 is ANQGSEA. The CDR3 is 15 amino acids.